Listed here are 30 T cell receptor beta chains from one sample, sequenced in a study of shared clonotypes between healthy human individuals (dated by TCRdb to the early 2020s). CD8 naive samples were obtained by positive selection for CCR7 among CD45RO-negative cells, yielding a CD45RA+CCR7+ population from which TemRA cells were excluded. Receptor amplification or capture employed the immunoSEQ multiplex PCR assay. In its TCRdb copy, this immuneACCESS table keeps in-frame sequences only and misses some clones. Where compared with another copy, unresolved V genes explain less than half of these, and the others have no known cause. The sample table records more than 500,000 clones; approximately 96% of these occur just once. Around 0.11% of the sample belongs to the ten largest clones. The specimen sequenced was naive CD8+ T cells sorted from blood. Sample cell subset or site, as interpreted from the label and publication: CD45RA+CCR7+. All receptors come from a woman aged 30 to 39 in good health.

V is TRBV27 and J is TRBJ2-5, with TRBD2 as a possible D gene (5 bases). V shed 4 bases and J shed 0 bases, with 12 bases lying between them. The germline V gene has CDR1 MNHEY and CDR2 SMNVEV (reference sequence). The CDR3 contains 15 residues. In nucleotides, the CDR3 is TGTGCCAGCAGTTCAACAGCCGGGAACCAAGAGACCCAGTACTTC. Its translation: CASSSTAGNQETQYF.

J is TRBJ1-5 and V is TRBV28, with 7 positions matching TRBD1. CDR1 and CDR2 (germline): MDHEN, SYDVKM. This CDR3 comprises 15 residues. Trimming at V came to 3 bases and at J to 9 bases, leaving 11 bases not matched to a gene. In nucleotides, the CDR3 is TGTGCCAGCAGTTTTCGGCAGGGGGGGCGGTGGCCCCAGCATTTT. Residues: CASSFRQGGRWPQHF.

This clone was detected once. The chain has TRBV25-1 and TRBJ2-7; D unclear. The germline CDR1 and CDR2 sequences are MGHDK and SYGVNS. The CDR3 is made up of 13 amino acids. Trimming shortened V by 0 bases and J by 4 bases, and 7 bases separated the two germline ends. Here the CDR3 DNA reads TGTGCCAGCAGTGAATATCAGGAATACGAGCAGTACTTC. Protein sequence: CASSEYQEYEQYF.

The J gene is TRBJ2-3, the V gene TRBV19, with 7 bases identical to TRBD1. J gave up 4 bases and V 8 bases, and 15 bases lay outside the gene matches. CDR1 and CDR2 (germline): LNHDA, SQIVND (reference sequence). This CDR3 is built from 16 residues. The CDR3 DNA is TGTGCCAGTTCAAAAGAGGGACAGTATGTAGCAGATACGCAGTATTTT. This encodes CASSKEGQYVADTQYF.

This chain links TRBV7-9 with TRBJ2-7, with no clear D. The CDR3 sequence is 13 residues long. Trimming took off 4 bases at V and 5 bases at J, with 12 bases between the two ends. Germline CDR1 reads SEHNR; CDR2 reads FQNEAQ (reference sequence). DNA of the CDR3: TGTGCCAGCAGCTGGACCGGACCCCACGAGCAGTACTTC. Amino acid sequence: CASSWTGPHEQYF. Filled out from reference TRBV7-9 and TRBJ2-7, the complete variable domain reads DTGVSQNPRHKITKRGQNVTFRCDPISEHNRLYWYRQTLGQGPEFLTYFQNEAQLEKSRLLSDRFSAERPKGSFSTLEIQRTEQGDSAMYLCASSWTGPHEQYFGPGTRLTVT.

The CDR3 spells CASSLLRTNQETQYF. Here the CDR3 DNA reads TGTGCCAGCAGTTTATTACGGACGAATCAAGAGACCCAGTACTTC. The V and J genes are TRBV28 and TRBJ2-5, with no clear D. Deletions cut 1 base from V and 2 bases from J, with 11 bases between. Looked up from germline, CDR1 is MDHEN and CDR2 is SYDVKM. This CDR3 has 15 residues. Full variable domain (outside the CDR3, taken from reference TRBV28 and TRBJ2-5): DVKVTQSSRYLVKRTGEKVFLECVQDMDHENMFWYRQDPGLGLRLIYFSYDVKMKEKGDIPEGYSVSREKKERFSLILESASTNQTSMYLCASSLLRTNQETQYFGPGTRLLVL.

V gene TRBV5-4 combines with J gene TRBJ1-1, with 8 bases matching TRBD1. The length of the CDR3 is 14 residues. After removal of 3 bases from V and 0 bases from J, the junction contained 1 base not matched to a gene. The germline V gene encodes CDR1 SGHNT and CDR2 YYREEE (reference sequence). The CDR3 region is CASSSTGVNTEAFF. The CDR3 bases are TGTGCCAGCAGCTCGACAGGGGTGAACACTGAAGCTTTCTTT.

The genes are TRBV11-2 and TRBJ2-1; the match to TRBD1 covers 7 bases. Germline values: CDR1 SGHAT, CDR2 FQNNGV. With 3 bases clipped from V and 7 bases from J, the junction kept 3 bases outside the gene matches. This CDR3 region has 13 residues. CDR3 DNA: TGTGCCAGCAGCTTCACAGGGGTGAATGAGCAGTTCTTC. It yields the protein CASSFTGVNEQFF.

The V call is TRBV19, the J call TRBJ1-5, with 7 bases aligning to TRBD1. Trimming cost V 3 bases and J 1 base; bases outside gene matches: 3. There are 15 residues in the CDR3. Germline V gives CDR1 LNHDA, CDR2 SQIVND (reference sequence). The CDR3 loop is CASSIGGQSNQPQHF. The CDR3 DNA reads as TGTGCCAGTAGTATCGGGGGACAGAGCAATCAGCCCCAGCATTTT. Full variable domain (missing parts from reference TRBV19 and TRBJ1-5): DGGITQSPKYLFRKEGQNVTLSCEQNLNHDAMYWYRQDPGQGLRLIYYSQIVNDFQKGDIAEGYSVSREKKESFPLTVTSAQKNPTAFYLCASSIGGQSNQPQHFGDGTRLSIL.

This clone was seen a handful of times. The CDR3 region has the DNA TGTGCCTGGACTCTATTGAAGGATGAGCAGTTCTTC. Residues: CAWTLLKDEQFF. The V call is TRBV30, the J call TRBJ2-1; no definite D call. Germline V CDR1 and CDR2: GTSNPN, SVGIG (reference sequence). The CDR3 covers 12 residues. Trimming shortened V by 4 bases and J by 8 bases, and 12 bases separated the two germline ends. Supplemented by reference TRBV30 and TRBJ2-1, the full variable domain reads SQTIHQWPATLVQPVGSPLSLECTVEGTSNPNLYWYRQAAGRGLQLLFYSVGIGQISSEVPQNLSASRPQDRQFILSSKKLLLSDSGFYLCAWTLLKDEQFFGPGTRLTVL.

V is TRBV19 and J is TRBJ1-1; 7 bases align to TRBD1. Germline V CDR1 and CDR2: LNHDA, SQIVND (reference sequence). Trimming took 6 bases from V and 2 from J; bases not matched to a gene: 12. The CDR3 is made up of 16 amino acids. The CDR3 DNA reads as TGTGCCAGTAGCGTACAATGGGACAGACAAAACACTGAAGCTTTCTTT. Translation: CASSVQWDRQNTEAFF.

As regards this clone: The same CDR3 is also encoded by other DNA sequences in this sample. The chain uses TRBV7-9 and TRBJ1-1; D ambiguous. With 5 bases removed from V and 1 base from J, the gap between germline ends came to 11 bases. This CDR3 comprises 14 residues. Germline loops: CDR1 SEHNR, CDR2 FQNEAQ (reference sequence). The chain's CDR3 is CASSPARGNTEAFF. The CDR3 DNA reads TGTGCCAGCAGCCCCGCCCGGGGGAACACTGAAGCTTTCTTT.

The chain couples TRBV4-2 to TRBJ2-7, with D possibly matching TRBD1 (6 bases). Germline loops: CDR1 LGHNA, CDR2 YNFKEQ. V was cut by 5 bases and J by 4 bases, with 12 bases left in between. This CDR3 region has 13 residues. Here the CDR3 reads CASSVDSRYEQYF. CDR3 in DNA: TGTGCCAGCAGCGTGGACAGCCGATACGAGCAGTACTTC.

The J gene is TRBJ1-5, the V gene TRBV27; a possible D gene is TRBD1 (5 bases). V dropped 8 bases and J dropped 7 bases, with 15 bases sitting between them. The germline CDR1 and CDR2 sequences are MNHEY and SMNVEV (reference sequence). The CDR3 runs 13 residues. The CDR3 DNA follows: TGTGCCAGCGGGACCTGGGGAGGCCAGCCCCAGCATTTT. It is translated as CASGTWGGQPQHF.

This clone was seen only once. The V and J genes are TRBV20-1 and TRBJ2-2; D gene uncertain. The CDR3 is 11 amino acids. The germline CDR1 and CDR2 sequences are DFQATT and SNEGSKA (reference sequence). Trimming cost V 4 bases and J 7 bases, with 7 bases left between them. The CDR3 bases are TGCAGTGCTAACAAGGTCGGGGAGCTGTTTTTT. Encoded protein: CSANKVGELFF.

This clone turned up a few times. The chain joins TRBV18 to TRBJ1-5; D might be TRBD1 (5 bases). Germline CDR1 reads KGHSH; CDR2 reads LQKENI. V shed 5 bases and J shed 2 bases, with 13 bases lying between them. The CDR3 has 15 amino acids. The CDR3 spells CASSGRDGGNQPQHF. CDR3 in DNA: TGTGCCAGCTCAGGTCGGGACGGGGGCAATCAGCCCCAGCATTTT.

The V and J genes are TRBV7-9 and TRBJ1-1; D perhaps matches TRBD1 (5 bases). CDR1 SEHNR and CDR2 FQNEAQ come from the germline V gene (reference sequence). This CDR3 contains 14 residues. V lost 7 bases and J lost 5, with 17 bases in between. The CDR3 coding sequence is TGTGCCAGCACCACTGGGGGGACGGCTACTGAAGCTTTCTTT. Translated, it gives CASTTGGTATEAFF.

V gene TRBV27 combines with J gene TRBJ2-1, with TRBD2 matching 8 bases. The junction had 10 bases not matched to a gene; V was cut back by 10 bases and J by 2 bases. Germline V gene sequence: CDR1 MNHEY, CDR2 SMNVEV (reference sequence). The CDR3 spans 15 residues. The CDR3 DNA follows: TGTGCCATATTCTCGGGGGGGGGAACCTACAATGAGCAGTTCTTC. Its translation is CAIFSGGGTYNEQFF.

The chain couples TRBV5-1 to TRBJ1-5; D is uncertain. Trimming took off 6 bases at V and 5 bases at J, with 6 bases between the two ends. The CDR3 has 11 residues. Germline CDR1 SGHRS, CDR2 YFSETQ. Here the CDR3 reads CASNFHQPQHF. The CDR3 DNA is TGCGCCAGCAACTTTCATCAGCCCCAGCATTTT.

This clone was seen only once. The chain uses TRBV19 and TRBJ2-1; 14 bases are a match to TRBD2. The J segment lost 4 bases and the V segment lost 4 bases, leaving 15 bases of the junction unmatched. Germline V gene lookup returns CDR1 LNHDA and CDR2 SQIVND (reference sequence). This CDR3 has 20 residues. CDR3 sequence reads: CASSTKTSGRGNSPYNEQFF. Here the CDR3 DNA reads TGTGCCAGTAGTACCAAGACTAGCGGGAGGGGGAACTCTCCTTACAATGAGCAGTTCTTC.

This clone was found once. V usage is TRBV7-6 and J usage is TRBJ2-3; 11 bases map to TRBD2. This CDR3 is 16 amino acids long. Germline-derived CDR1 and CDR2 are SGHVS and FNYEAQ. The junction had 10 bases not matched to a gene; V was cut back by 5 bases and J by 6 bases. CDR3 sequence reads: CASSLLAGGPADTQYF. CDR3 bases: TGTGCCAGCAGCCTTTTAGCGGGAGGGCCGGCGGATACGCAGTATTTT.

In this sample, this clone turned up a few times. The chain combines TRBV7-6 with TRBJ2-7; 11 bases map to TRBD2. Per germline, CDR1 SGHVS and CDR2 FNYEAQ. The trim removed 4 bases at V and 7 bases at J, leaving 3 bases unmatched. The CDR3 covers 13 residues. The CDR3 is CASSSLAGGEQYF. The CDR3 region has the DNA TGTGCCAGCAGCTCATTAGCGGGAGGGGAGCAGTACTTC.

The V gene is TRBV4-1, the J gene TRBJ1-1; D is uncertain. Germline lookup yields CDR1 MGHRA and CDR2 YSYEKL. The CDR3 runs 14 residues. Trimming shortened V by 1 base and J by 4 bases, and 10 bases separated the two germline ends. The CDR3 loop is CASSQAPRSTEAFF. CDR3 nucleotides: TGCGCCAGCAGCCAAGCGCCCCGGTCCACTGAAGCTTTCTTT.

The gene calls are TRBV9 and TRBJ1-5; possible D gene TRBD1, 6 bases. The CDR3 length is 14 residues. Trimming took 3 bases from V and 3 from J, leaving 10 bases between them. CDR1 is SGDLS and CDR2 is YYNGEE in the germline V gene. CDR3 sequence reads: CASSARQDNQPQHF. Written as DNA, the CDR3 is TGTGCCAGCAGCGCGAGACAGGACAATCAGCCCCAGCATTTT.

This clone occurred once. The V gene is TRBV28, the J gene TRBJ1-5; 7 bases map to TRBD1. Looked up from germline, CDR1 is MDHEN and CDR2 is SYDVKM. This CDR3 is 15 amino acids long. The J segment lost 1 base and the V segment lost 8 bases, leaving 8 bases of the junction unmatched. CDR3 sequence: CASSKVGQSNQPQHF. For the CDR3, the DNA is TGTGCCAGCTCAAAAGTGGGACAGAGCAATCAGCCCCAGCATTTT.

The chain uses TRBV6-5 and TRBJ2-2; D gene unclear. Germline CDR1 is MNHEY and CDR2 is SVGAGI. The length of the CDR3 is 12 residues. Between the trimmed V and J ends, which lost 3 bases and 6 bases, there was a span of 5 bases. The CDR3 loop reads CASSYFSGELFF. CDR3 sequence (DNA): TGTGCCAGCAGTTATTTCTCCGGGGAGCTGTTTTTT.

CDR3 loop: CVRSPDRGRWNEQFF. CDR3 coding DNA: TGTGTCAGAAGCCCTGACAGGGGGCGCTGGAATGAGCAGTTCTTC. The chain links TRBV7-5 to TRBJ2-1; the table's TRBD1 call for D was not verified on the DNA. TRBV7-5 is a pseudogene segment. This CDR3 has 15 amino acids.

This clone has a single count. This chain uses TRBV2 with TRBJ2-5; unclear D gene. The J call may be in error: the DNA end matches TRBJ2-7 better. The germline CDR1 and CDR2 sequences are SNHLY and FYNNEI. This CDR3 has 11 residues. The CDR3: CASSVTYEQYF. Written as DNA, the CDR3 is TGTGCCAGCAGTGTAACATACGAGCAGTACTTC.

The chain employs TRBV30 and TRBJ2-7; D unclear. This CDR3 has 12 residues. Trimming removed 5 bases at V and 0 bases at J, with 8 bases between. Germline loops: CDR1 GTSNPN, CDR2 SVGIG (reference sequence). For the CDR3, the DNA is TGTGCCTGGGGAGAGGTCTCCTACGAGCAGTACTTC. Translation: CAWGEVSYEQYF.

This clone came up once. This rearrangement joins TRBV15 to TRBJ2-5; weak D call: TRBD1 (7 bases). The V gene lost 1 base and the J gene lost 5 bases, with 14 bases spanning the gap. CDR3 length: 15 residues. Germline CDR1 LNHNV, CDR2 YYDKDF (reference sequence). DNA for the CDR3: TGTGCCACCAGCAGAGTTGTCAGGGGGGCCGAGACCCAGTACTTC. It specifies CATSRVVRGAETQYF.